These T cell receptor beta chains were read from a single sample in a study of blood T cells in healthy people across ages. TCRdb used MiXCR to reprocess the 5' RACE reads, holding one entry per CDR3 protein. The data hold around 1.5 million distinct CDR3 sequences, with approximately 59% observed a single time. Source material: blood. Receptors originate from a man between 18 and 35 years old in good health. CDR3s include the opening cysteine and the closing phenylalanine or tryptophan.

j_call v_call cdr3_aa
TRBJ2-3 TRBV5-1 CAGGAWGQEDTQYF
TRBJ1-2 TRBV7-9 CASSDGRQYGYTF
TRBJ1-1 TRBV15 CATKGVHEAFF
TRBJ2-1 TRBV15 CATKARGLAGSSYNEQFF
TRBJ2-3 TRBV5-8 CASISQGDETDTQYF
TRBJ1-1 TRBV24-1 CATSDHGTVFEAFF
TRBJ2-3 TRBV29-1 CSAHDPLAGASMSTDTQYF
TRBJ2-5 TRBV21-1 CASSFTNIAVVQETQYF
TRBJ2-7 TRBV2 CAEGQGNYEQYF
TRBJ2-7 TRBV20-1 CSASRSDSSYEQYF
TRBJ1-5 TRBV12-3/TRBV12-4 CASSLIGQGQPQHF
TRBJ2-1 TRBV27 CASSVLSGGPVNEQFF
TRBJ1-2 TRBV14 CASSEQGNSESLLNYGYTF
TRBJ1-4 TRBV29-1 CSVGDRRGANEKLFF
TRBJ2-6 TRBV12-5 CASGLVRGTGANVLTF
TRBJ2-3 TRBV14 CASSRSGRDTQYF
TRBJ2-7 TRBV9 CASSVGGGAYEQYF
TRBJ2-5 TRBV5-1 CASSSEPTGRKTQYF
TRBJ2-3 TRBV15 CATSRSYRHTDTQYF
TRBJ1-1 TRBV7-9 CASRETGVTEAFF
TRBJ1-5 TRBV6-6 CASSWSSGALHQPQHF
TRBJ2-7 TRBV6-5 CASSYSSRTEDYEQYF
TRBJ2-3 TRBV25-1 CASSDQGDADTQYF
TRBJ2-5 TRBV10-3 CASSASGKETQYF
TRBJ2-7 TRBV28 CASSVPGQSYPHEQYF
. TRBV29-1 CCVVGQRTGTYYEQYF
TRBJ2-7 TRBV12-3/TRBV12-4 CASSFGPTREQYF
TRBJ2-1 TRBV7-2 CASSFGGNSYNEQFF
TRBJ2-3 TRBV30 CAWSVGDTQYF
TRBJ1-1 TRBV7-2 CASSFQDTLNTEAFF
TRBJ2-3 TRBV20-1 CSARRRGNTDTQYF
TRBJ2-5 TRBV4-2 CASSQRGQRTLGNQETQYF
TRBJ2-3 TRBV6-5 CASSYSLSLAGGNPDTDTQYF
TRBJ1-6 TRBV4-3 CASSQDGIVNSPLHF
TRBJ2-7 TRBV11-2 CASSDRTKSSYEQYF
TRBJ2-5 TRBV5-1 CASSRDWGGGETQYF
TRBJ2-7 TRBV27 CASSLGTGYGEQYF